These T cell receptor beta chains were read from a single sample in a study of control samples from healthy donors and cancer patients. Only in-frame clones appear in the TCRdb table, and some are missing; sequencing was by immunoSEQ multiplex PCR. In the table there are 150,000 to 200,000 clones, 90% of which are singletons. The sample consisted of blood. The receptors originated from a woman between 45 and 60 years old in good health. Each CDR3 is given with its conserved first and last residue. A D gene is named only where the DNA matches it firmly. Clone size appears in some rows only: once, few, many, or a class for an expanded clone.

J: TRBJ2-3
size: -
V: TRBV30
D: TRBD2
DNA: TGTGCCTGGAGCCCGGGACTAGGGTCAGATACGCAGTATTTT
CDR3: CAWSPGLGSDTQYF

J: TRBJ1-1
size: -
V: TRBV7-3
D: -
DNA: TGTGCCAGCAGGAAGGGTGGGGGAATGAACACTGAAGCTTTCTTT
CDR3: CASRKGGGMNTEAFF

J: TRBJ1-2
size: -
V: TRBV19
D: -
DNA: TGTGCCAGTAGTATTTTTGGGGAAGGGACTGGCTACACCTTC
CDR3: CASSIFGEGTGYTF

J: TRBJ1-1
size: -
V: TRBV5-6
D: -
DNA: TGTGCCAGCAGCTGGATGGGGGGGAGCACTGAAGCTTTCTTT
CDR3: CASSWMGGSTEAFF

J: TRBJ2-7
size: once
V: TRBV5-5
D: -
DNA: TGTGCCAGCAGCTTGTACAGCGAGGAGCAGTACTTC
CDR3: CASSLYSEEQYF

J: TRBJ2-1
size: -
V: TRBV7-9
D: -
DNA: TGTGCCAGCCTGTCAGGTTCTGGACCTCTATACAATGAGCAGTTCTTC
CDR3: CASLSGSGPLYNEQFF

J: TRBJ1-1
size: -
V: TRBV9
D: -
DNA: TGTGCCAGCAGCCCGGACACTGAAGCTTTCTTT
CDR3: CASSPDTEAFF

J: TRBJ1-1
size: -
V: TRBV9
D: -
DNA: TGTGCCAGCAGCGTGCTCGGTTCCCGGGACGCGAACACTGAAGCTTTCTTT
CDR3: CASSVLGSRDANTEAFF

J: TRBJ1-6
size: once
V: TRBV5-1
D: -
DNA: TGCGCCAGCACGTGGGTCTCTGGGGGATACCTCCACTTT
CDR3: CASTWVSGGYLHF

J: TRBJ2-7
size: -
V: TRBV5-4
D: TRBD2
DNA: TGTGCCAGCAGGGCCGGGACTAGCTCCTACGAGCAGTACTTC
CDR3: CASRAGTSSYEQYF

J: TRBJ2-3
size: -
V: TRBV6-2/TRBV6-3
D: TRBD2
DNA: TGTGCCAGCAGTTACGTGACTAGCGGGAGGGCCCGATGGGGCGCAGATACGCAGTATTTT
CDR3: CASSYVTSGRARWGADTQYF

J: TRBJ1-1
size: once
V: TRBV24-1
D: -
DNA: TGTGCCACCAGTAACGTGGGCCGAGCTTTCTTT
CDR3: CATSNVGRAFF

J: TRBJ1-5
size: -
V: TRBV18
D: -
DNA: TGTGCCAGCTCACCCAGCGCTTATAGCAATCAGCCCCAGCATTTT
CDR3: CASSPSAYSNQPQHF

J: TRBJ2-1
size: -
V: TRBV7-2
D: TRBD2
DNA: TGTGCCAGCAGCCCGGGACTAGCGGGCGCCTCCTCCTACAATGAGCAGTTCTTC
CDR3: CASSPGLAGASSYNEQFF

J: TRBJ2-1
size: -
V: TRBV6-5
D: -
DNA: TGTGCCAGCAGTACCTCTTCCCGCAATGAGCAGTTCTTC
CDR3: CASSTSSRNEQFF

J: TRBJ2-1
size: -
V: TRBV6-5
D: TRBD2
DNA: TGTGCCAGCAGTTATTCTAGCGGGAGCCCCTACAATGAGCAGTTCTTC
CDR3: CASSYSSGSPYNEQFF

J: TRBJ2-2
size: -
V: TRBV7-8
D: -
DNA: TGTGCCAGCAGCGACAGGTCCCGATTCACCGGGGAGCTGTTTTTT
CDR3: CASSDRSRFTGELFF

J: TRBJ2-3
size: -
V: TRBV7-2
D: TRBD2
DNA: TGTGCCAGCAGCTTAGTTAGCGGGAGCACAGATACGCAGTATTTT
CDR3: CASSLVSGSTDTQYF

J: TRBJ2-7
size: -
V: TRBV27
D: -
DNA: TGTGCCAGCAGTTACCGAAACGAAGGGAACGAGCAGTACTTC
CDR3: CASSYRNEGNEQYF

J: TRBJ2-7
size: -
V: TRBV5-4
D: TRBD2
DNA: TGTGCCAGCAGTTTAGCGGGGGGGACCTACGAGCAGTACTTC
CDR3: CASSLAGGTYEQYF

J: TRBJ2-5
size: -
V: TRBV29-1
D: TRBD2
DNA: TGCAGCGTTGAGGGACTAGGGAAGACCCAGTACTTC
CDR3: CSVEGLGKTQYF

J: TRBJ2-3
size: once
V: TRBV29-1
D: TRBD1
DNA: TGCAGCGTTGAATCCGACAGGGGGGCAGATACGCAGTATTTT
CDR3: CSVESDRGADTQYF

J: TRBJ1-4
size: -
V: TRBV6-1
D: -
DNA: TGTGCCAGCAGTGAACCCAAAGGGAAGAATGAAAAACTGTTTTTT
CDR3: CASSEPKGKNEKLFF

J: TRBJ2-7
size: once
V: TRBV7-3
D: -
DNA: TGTGCCAGCAGCTTCCCACCCCGCCGGTGGTCTACTTCATCCTACGAGCAGTACTTC
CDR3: CASSFPPRRWSTSSYEQYF

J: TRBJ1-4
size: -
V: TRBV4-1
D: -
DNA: TGCGCCAGCAGCCAGTTGCTAGGGGCCGCCGAAAAACTGTTTTTT
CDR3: CASSQLLGAAEKLFF

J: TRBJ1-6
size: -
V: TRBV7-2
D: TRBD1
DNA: TGTGCCAGCAGCTTCTATCGAGGGGGCGCGGGGAATTCACCCCTCCACTTT
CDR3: CASSFYRGGAGNSPLHF

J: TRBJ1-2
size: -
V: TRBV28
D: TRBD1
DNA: TGTGCCAGCAGTTTAGGCAGGGGGTCCTATGGCTACACCTTC
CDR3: CASSLGRGSYGYTF

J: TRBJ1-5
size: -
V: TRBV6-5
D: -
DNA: TGTGCCAGCATTGGTGACAGTACCGGCCGGGGAGCCCAGCATTTT
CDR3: CASIGDSTGRGAQHF

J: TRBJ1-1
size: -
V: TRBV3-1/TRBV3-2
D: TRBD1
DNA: TGTGCCAGCAGCCTTTGGGACAGTATGAACACTGAAGCTTTCTTT
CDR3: CASSLWDSMNTEAFF

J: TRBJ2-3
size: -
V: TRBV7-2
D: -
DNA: TGTGCCAGCAGCTTATATTCCTCCGGCTTCACAGATACGCAGTATTTT
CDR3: CASSLYSSGFTDTQYF

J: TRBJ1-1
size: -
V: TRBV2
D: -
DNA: TGTGCCAGCAGTGTGGGGGGGACACCGAACACTGAAGCTTTCTTT
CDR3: CASSVGGTPNTEAFF

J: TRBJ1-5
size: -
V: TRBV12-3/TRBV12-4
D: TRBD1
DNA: TGTGCCAGCGGGACAGTTCCTAATCAGCCCCAGCATTTT
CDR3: CASGTVPNQPQHF

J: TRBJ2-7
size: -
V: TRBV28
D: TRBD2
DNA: TGTGCCAGCAGGTTCACTAGCGGGGGGACCCACCGCTCCTACGAGCAGTACTTC
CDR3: CASRFTSGGTHRSYEQYF

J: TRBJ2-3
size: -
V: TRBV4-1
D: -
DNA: TGCGCCAGCAGCCAAGCTCTAGCCAGAGGAGACACAGATACGCAGTATTTT
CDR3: CASSQALARGDTDTQYF

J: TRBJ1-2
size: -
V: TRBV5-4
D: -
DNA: TGTGCCAGCAGAAAAGGAATTTCGGCCTTGGGCTATGGCTACACCTTC
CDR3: CASRKGISALGYGYTF

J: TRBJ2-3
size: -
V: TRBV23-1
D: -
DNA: TGCGCCAGCAGTCTCCTGCGGGCTTTCACTAGCACAGATACGCAGTATTTT
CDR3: CASSLLRAFTSTDTQYF

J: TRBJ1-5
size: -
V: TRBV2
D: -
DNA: TGTGCCAGCAGTGGGGGGGGGTCTCAGCCCCAGCATTTT
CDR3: CASSGGGSQPQHF

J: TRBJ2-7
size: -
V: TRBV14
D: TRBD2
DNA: TGTGCCAGCAGCCTCCATAGCGGGGTAACCTCCTACGAGCAGTACTTC
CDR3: CASSLHSGVTSYEQYF

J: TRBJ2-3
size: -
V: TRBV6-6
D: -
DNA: TGTGCCAGCAGTTACTTGGGACGGAGCACAGATACGCAGTATTTT
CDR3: CASSYLGRSTDTQYF

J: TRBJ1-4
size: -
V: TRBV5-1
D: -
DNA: TGCGCCAGCAGCATGGGCCTGACAAGCGGGGGTGAAAAACTGTTTTTT
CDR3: CASSMGLTSGGEKLFF

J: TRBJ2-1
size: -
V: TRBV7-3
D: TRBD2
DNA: TGTGCCAGCAGCTCCCTCCCGACTAGCGGGAGATCGAGCTCCTACAATGAGCAGTTCTTC
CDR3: CASSSLPTSGRSSSYNEQFF

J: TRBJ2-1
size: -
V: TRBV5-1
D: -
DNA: TGCGCCAGCAGCTTGGTTGGGACTCCCCCTTACAATGAGCAGTTCTTC
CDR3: CASSLVGTPPYNEQFF

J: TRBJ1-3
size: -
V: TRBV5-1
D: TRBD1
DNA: TGCGCCAGCAGCTTGGCCGGGCAGGGGGCTAACACCATATATTTT
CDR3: CASSLAGQGANTIYF

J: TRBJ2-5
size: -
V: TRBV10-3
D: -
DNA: TGTGCCATCAGCCTAGAGGCCCTAGAGACCCAGTACTTC
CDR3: CAISLEALETQYF

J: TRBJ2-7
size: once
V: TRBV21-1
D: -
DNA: TGTGCCAGCAGCTTGCGGTACGAGCAGTACTTC
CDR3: CASSLRYEQYF

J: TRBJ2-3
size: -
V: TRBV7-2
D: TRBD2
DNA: TGTGCCAGCAGCTTCATAGCGGGGGGCGCAGATACGCAGTATTTT
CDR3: CASSFIAGGADTQYF

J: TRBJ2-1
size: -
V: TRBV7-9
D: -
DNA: TGTGCCAGCAGCTTAGGCTCGAGGGGCGGGACCGCTCTAAATGAGCAGTTCTTC
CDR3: CASSLGSRGGTALNEQFF

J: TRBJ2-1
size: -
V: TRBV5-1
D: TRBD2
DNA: TGCGCCAGCAGCTTGGGTTCGAGCGGGGGGCTCAATGAGCAGTTCTTC
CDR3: CASSLGSSGGLNEQFF

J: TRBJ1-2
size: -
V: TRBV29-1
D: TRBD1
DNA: TGCAGCGTTCCGGATACAGGGGGCGAAGGCTACACCTTC
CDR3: CSVPDTGGEGYTF

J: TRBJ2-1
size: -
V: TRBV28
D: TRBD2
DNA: TGTGCCAGCAGTGCCCTGACGGGAGGGGACGCCTACAATGAGCAGTTCTTC
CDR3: CASSALTGGDAYNEQFF

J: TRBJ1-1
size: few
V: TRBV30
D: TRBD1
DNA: TGTGCCTGGAAATTGGGGGGACAGGCGAACACTGAAGCTTTCTTT
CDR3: CAWKLGGQANTEAFF

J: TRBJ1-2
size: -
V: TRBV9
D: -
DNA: TGTGCCAGCAGCGTAGTAGGCAATGACTATGGCTACACCTTC
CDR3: CASSVVGNDYGYTF

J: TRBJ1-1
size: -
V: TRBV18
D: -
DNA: TGTGCCAGCTCACCGAGGCAAAAGAACACTGAAGCTTTCTTT
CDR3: CASSPRQKNTEAFF

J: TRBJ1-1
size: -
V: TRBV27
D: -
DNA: TGTGCCAGCAGTGCTGGTGGGGGAATGAACACTGAAGCTTTCTTT
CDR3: CASSAGGGMNTEAFF

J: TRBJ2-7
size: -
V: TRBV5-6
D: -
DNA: TGTGCCAGCAGCCGGGACGCTTTTAACTACGAGCAGTACTTC
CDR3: CASSRDAFNYEQYF